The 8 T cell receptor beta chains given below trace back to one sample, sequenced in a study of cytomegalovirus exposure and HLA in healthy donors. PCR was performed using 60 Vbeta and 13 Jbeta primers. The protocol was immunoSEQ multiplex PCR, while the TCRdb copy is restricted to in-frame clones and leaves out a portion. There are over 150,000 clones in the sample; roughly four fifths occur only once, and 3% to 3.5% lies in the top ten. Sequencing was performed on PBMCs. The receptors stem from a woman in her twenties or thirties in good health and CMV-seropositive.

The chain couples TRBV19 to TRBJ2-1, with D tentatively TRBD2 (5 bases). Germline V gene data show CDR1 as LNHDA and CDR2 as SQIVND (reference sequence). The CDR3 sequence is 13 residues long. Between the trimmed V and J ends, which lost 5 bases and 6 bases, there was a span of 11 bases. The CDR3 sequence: CASSVFGLNEQFF. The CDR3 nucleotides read TGTGCCAGTAGTGTTTTCGGACTCAATGAGCAGTTCTTC.

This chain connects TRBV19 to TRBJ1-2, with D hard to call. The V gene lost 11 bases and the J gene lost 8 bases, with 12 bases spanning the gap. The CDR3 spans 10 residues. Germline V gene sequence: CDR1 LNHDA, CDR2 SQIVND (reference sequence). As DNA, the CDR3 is TGTGCCTCCCTGTCTAACGGCTACACCTTC. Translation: CASLSNGYTF.

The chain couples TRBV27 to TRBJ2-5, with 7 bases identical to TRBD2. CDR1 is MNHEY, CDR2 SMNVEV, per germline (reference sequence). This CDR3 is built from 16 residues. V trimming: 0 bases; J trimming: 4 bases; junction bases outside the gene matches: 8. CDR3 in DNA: TGTGCCAGCAGTTTATCTGCGGGAGTGCTTCCAGAGACCCAGTACTTC. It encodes CASSLSAGVLPETQYF.

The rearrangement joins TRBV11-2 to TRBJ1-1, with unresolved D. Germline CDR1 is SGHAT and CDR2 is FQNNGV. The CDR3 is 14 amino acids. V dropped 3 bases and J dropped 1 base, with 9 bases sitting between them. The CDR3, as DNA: TGTGCCAGCAGCTTGTGGCAGTCGAACACTGAAGCTTTCTTT. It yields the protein CASSLWQSNTEAFF.

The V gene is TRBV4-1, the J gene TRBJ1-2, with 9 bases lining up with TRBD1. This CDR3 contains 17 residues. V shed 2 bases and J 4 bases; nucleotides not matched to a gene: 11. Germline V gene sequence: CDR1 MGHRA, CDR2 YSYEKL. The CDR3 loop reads CASSQNYRDRVPYGYTF. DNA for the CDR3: TGCGCCAGCAGCCAAAACTACCGGGACAGGGTCCCCTATGGCTACACCTTC.

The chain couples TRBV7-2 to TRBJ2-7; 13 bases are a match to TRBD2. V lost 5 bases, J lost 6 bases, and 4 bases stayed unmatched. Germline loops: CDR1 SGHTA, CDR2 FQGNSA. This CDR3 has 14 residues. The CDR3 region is CASSPGTSGAEQYF. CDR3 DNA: TGTGCCAGCAGCCCGGGGACTAGCGGGGCCGAGCAGTACTTC. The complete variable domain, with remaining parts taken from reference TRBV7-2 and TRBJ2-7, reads GAGVSQSPSNKVTEKGKDVELRCDPISGHTALYWYRQSLGQGLEFLIYFQGNSAPDKSGLPSDRFSAERTGGSVSTLTIQRTQQEDSAVYLCASSPGTSGAEQYFGPGTRLTVT.

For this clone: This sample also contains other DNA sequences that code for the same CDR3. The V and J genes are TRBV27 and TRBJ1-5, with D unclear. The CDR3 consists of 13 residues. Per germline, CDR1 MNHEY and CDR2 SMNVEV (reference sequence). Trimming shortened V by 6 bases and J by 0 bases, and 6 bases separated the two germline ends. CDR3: CASSLSSNQPQHF. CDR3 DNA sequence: TGTGCCAGCAGCCTGAGTAGCAATCAGCCCCAGCATTTT.

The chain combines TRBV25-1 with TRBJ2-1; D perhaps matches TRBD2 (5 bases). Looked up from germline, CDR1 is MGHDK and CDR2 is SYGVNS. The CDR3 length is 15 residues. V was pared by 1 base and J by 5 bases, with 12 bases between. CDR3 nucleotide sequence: TGTGCCAGCAGTGAATTGAGCGGTACCCACAATGAGCAGTTCTTC. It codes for CASSELSGTHNEQFF.